This entry lists 9 T cell receptor beta chains sequenced from one sample in a study of shared clonotypes between healthy human individuals. TCRdb's table, derived via immunoSEQ multiplex PCR, lists solely in-frame clones and lacks some. The sample holds some 2,000,000 clones, approximately 94% seen once. The naive CD8 population came from CD45RO-negative cells selected for CCR7, without terminally differentiated effector memory CD45RA+ cells. The sequencing input was naive CD8+ T cells sorted from blood. All receptors come from a man aged 18 to 29 in good health.

For the CDR3, the DNA is TGTGCCAGCTCATCCGGGACTAGCGGGAGGGCCATGGATGAGCAGTTCTTC. It is translated as CASSSGTSGRAMDEQFF. This chain uses TRBV18 with TRBJ2-1; 16 bases are shared with TRBD2. The CDR3 runs 17 residues. CDR1 KGHSH and CDR2 LQKENI come from the germline V gene. Unmatched junction bases numbered 9, after V lost 5 bases and J lost 8 bases.

This chain links TRBV5-4 with TRBJ1-2; D is uncertain. Germline V gene sequence: CDR1 SGHNT, CDR2 YYREEE (reference sequence). V was shortened by 0 bases and J by 6 bases, with 6 bases between the two germline ends. The CDR3 runs 12 residues. The CDR3 spells CASSLEPNGYTF. The CDR3 DNA reads TGTGCCAGCAGCTTGGAGCCTAATGGCTACACCTTC. The complete variable domain, with remaining parts taken from reference TRBV5-4 and TRBJ1-2, reads ETGVTQSPTHLIKTRGQQVTLRCSSQSGHNTVSWYQQALGQGPQFIFQYYREEENGRGNFPPRFSGLQFPNYSSELNVNALELDDSALYLCASSLEPNGYTFGSGTRLTVV.

The count of this clone is one. This sequence joins TRBV28 and TRBJ1-6; the D gene is possibly TRBD1 (5 bases). This CDR3 has 15 amino acids. V was pared by 6 bases and J by 0 bases, with 9 bases between. CDR1 is MDHEN and CDR2 is SYDVKM in the germline V gene. The CDR3 loop reads CASRQAPSYNSPLHF. CDR3 in DNA: TGTGCCAGCAGACAGGCCCCCTCCTATAATTCACCCCTCCACTTT.

The V call is TRBV30, the J call TRBJ1-3; D may be TRBD1 (5 bases). Germline CDR1 GTSNPN, CDR2 SVGIG (reference sequence). CDR3 size: 15 residues. The V end was cut by 0 bases, the J end by 4 bases, with 13 bases between. CDR3 nucleotide sequence: TGTGCCTGGAGTGTATCGCAGGGATCCGGAAACACCATATATTTT. Translating it yields CAWSVSQGSGNTIYF.

The V call is TRBV5-1, the J call TRBJ2-1; D is perhaps TRBD2 (7 bases). Germline-derived CDR1 and CDR2 are SGHRS and YFSETQ. V was cut by 4 bases and J by 6 bases, with 14 bases left in between. This CDR3 is 14 amino acids long. DNA for the CDR3: TGCGCCAGCAGCCCCGGGGGGCTCCTCAATGAGCAGTTCTTC. This sequence encodes CASSPGGLLNEQFF.

The gene calls are TRBV14 and TRBJ2-1; the D gene is possibly TRBD2 (6 bases). Trimming took 0 bases from V and 5 from J, leaving 14 bases between them. The CDR3 consists of 16 residues. Germline V gives CDR1 SGHDN, CDR2 FVKESK. This CDR3 is CASSQDLAWGDNEQFF. CDR3 nucleotides: TGTGCCAGCAGCCAAGATTTAGCTTGGGGGGACAATGAGCAGTTCTTC. Full variable domain (remainder filled in from reference TRBV14 and TRBJ2-1): EAGVTQFPSHSVIEKGQTVTLRCDPISGHDNLYWYRRVMGKEIKFLLHFVKESKQDESGMPNNRFLAERTGGTYSTLKVQPAELEDSGVYFCASSQDLAWGDNEQFFGPGTRLTVL.

This sequence joins TRBV11-2 and TRBJ2-1, with unresolved D. V gave up 1 base and J gave up 7 bases, with 14 bases separating them. Germline lookup yields CDR1 SGHAT and CDR2 FQNNGV. CDR3 length: 15 residues. The CDR3 DNA reads as TGTGCCAGCAGCTTAGTATATCTAGGTGGGAATGAGCAGTTCTTC. Translated: CASSLVYLGGNEQFF.

The J gene is TRBJ1-5, the V gene TRBV30; D is ambiguous. Between the trimmed V and J ends, which lost 5 bases and 9 bases, there was a span of 23 bases. The length of the CDR3 is 15 residues. The V gene's germline CDR1 is GTSNPN and CDR2 SVGIG (reference sequence). This CDR3 is CAWAPAEQRIGPQHF. The DNA of the CDR3 is TGTGCCTGGGCCCCCGCCGAACAGCGGATAGGGCCCCAGCATTTT.

This chain connects TRBV6-1 to TRBJ2-1, with 7 nucleotides matching TRBD1. CDR1 and CDR2 from the germline V gene are MNHNS and SASEGT. This CDR3 is 15 amino acids long. V shed 0 bases and J 3 bases; nucleotides not matched to a gene: 2. The CDR3 bases are TGTGCCAGCAGTGAAGCAAGGACAGGCTACAATGAGCAGTTCTTC. Translation: CASSEARTGYNEQFF.